This T cell receptor beta chain came from a study of blood T cell repertoires in COVID-19. Study overall: Samples representing acute and convalescent COVID-19 were sourced from the United States, Italy and Spain.

Donors of Cohort 3 who recovered were those that had two negative PCRs, clearance, or symptom resolution. As processed by the authors: The authors estimated nucleated cell counts from reference gene primer amplification. Libraries were prepared by immunoSEQ multiplex PCR; TCRdb keeps only in-frame clonotypes and omits some of them. D and trimming come from the DNA, and the V and J calls and clone size come from that table. The profile shows around 200,000 clones, around 90% of them singletons. The CDR3 consists of 14 residues. V lost 6 bases to trimming and J lost 3 bases, with 12 bases between them. CDR1 LGHNT and CDR2 FRNRAP come from the germline V gene.

The rearrangement uses TRBV12-5 and TRBJ1-5; D unclear. The TCR originated in a young woman who had recovered from COVID-19. Material: PBMCs or T cells enriched from blood (not recorded which). CDR3 sequence (DNA): TGTGCTAGTGGCCTTGGAGGTATCAATCAGCCCCAGCATTTT. Its translation is CASGLGGINQPQHF.